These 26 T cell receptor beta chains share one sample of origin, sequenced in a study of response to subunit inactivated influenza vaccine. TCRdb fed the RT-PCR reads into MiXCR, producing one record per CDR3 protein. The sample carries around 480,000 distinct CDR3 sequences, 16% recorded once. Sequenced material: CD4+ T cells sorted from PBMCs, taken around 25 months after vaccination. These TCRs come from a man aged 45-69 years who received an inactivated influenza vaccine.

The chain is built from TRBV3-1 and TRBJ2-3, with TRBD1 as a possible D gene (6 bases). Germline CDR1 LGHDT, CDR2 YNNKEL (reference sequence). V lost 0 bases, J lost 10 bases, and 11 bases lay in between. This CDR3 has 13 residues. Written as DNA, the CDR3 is TGTGCCAGCAGCCAAGATCCGCGGACAGCGCAGTATTTT. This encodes CASSQDPRTAQYF.

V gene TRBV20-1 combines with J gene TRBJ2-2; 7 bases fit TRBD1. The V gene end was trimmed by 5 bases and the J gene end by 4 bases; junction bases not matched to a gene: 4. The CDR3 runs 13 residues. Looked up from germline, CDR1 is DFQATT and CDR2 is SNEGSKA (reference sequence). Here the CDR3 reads CSAPQGSTGELFF. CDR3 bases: TGCAGTGCTCCACAGGGGAGCACCGGGGAGCTGTTTTTT.

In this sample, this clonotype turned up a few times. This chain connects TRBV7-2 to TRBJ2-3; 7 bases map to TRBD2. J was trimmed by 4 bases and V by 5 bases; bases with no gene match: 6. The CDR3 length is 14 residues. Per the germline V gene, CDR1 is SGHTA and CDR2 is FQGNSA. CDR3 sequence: CASSPGTISDTQYF. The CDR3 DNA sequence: TGTGCCAGCAGCCCAGGGACTATCTCAGATACGCAGTATTTT.

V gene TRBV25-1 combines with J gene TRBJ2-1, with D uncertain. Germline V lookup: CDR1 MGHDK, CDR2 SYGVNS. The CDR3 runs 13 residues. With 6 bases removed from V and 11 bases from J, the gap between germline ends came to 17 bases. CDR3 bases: TGTGCCAGCAGGATGCAAACGGGTCCCAAGCAGTTCTTC. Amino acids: CASRMQTGPKQFF.

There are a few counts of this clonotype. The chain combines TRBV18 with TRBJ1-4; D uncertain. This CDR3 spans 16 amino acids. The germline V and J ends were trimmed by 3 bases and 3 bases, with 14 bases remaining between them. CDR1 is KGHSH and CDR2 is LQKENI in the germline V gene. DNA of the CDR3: TGTGCCAGCTCACCGTCCTCTGCGGGTCCTAATGAAAAACTGTTTTTT. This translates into CASSPSSAGPNEKLFF.

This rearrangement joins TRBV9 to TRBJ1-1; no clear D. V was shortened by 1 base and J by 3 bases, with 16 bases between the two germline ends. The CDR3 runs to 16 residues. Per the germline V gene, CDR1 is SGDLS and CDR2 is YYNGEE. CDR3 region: CASSVSGRQAHTEAFF. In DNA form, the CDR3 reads TGTGCCAGCAGCGTATCGGGCAGACAAGCCCACACTGAAGCTTTCTTT.

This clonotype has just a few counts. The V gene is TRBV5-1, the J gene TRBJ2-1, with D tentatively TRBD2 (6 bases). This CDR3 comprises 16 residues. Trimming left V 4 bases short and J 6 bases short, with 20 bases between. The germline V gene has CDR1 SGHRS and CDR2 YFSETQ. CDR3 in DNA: TGCGCCAGCAGCCAGCGGAGGGATCTGCGAGGCAATGAGCAGTTCTTC. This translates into CASSQRRDLRGNEQFF.

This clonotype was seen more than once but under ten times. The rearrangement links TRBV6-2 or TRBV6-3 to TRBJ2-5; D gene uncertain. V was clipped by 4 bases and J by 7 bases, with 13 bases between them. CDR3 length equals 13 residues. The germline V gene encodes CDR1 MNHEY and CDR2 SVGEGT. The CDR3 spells CASSFGREATQYF. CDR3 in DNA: TGTGCCAGCAGTTTCGGCCGAGAAGCGACCCAGTACTTC.

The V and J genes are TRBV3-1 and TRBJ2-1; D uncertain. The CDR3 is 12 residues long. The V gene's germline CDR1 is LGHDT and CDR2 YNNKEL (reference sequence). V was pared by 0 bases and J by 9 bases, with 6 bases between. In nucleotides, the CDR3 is TGTGCCAGCAGCCAAGATCGGGCTGAGCAGTTCTTC. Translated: CASSQDRAEQFF.

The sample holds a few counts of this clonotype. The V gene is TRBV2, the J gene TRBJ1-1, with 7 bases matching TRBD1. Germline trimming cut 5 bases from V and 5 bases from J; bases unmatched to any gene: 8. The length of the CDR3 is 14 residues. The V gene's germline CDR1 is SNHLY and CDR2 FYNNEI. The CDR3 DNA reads TGTGCCAGCAGTCGACGACAGGGATGGACTGAAGCTTTCTTT. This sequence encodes CASSRRQGWTEAFF.

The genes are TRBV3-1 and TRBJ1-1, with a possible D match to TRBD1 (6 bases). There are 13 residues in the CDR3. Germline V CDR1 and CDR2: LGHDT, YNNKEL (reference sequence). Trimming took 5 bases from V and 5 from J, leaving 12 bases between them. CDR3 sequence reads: CASSSIQGTEAFF. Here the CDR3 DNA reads TGTGCCAGCAGCTCCATACAGGGAACTGAAGCTTTCTTT.

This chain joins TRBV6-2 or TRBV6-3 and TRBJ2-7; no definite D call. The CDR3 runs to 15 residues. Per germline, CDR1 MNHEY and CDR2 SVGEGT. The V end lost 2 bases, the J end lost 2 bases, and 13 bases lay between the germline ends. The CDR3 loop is CASSYGRTFTYEQYF. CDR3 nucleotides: TGTGCCAGCAGTTACGGGCGGACGTTTACCTACGAGCAGTACTTC.

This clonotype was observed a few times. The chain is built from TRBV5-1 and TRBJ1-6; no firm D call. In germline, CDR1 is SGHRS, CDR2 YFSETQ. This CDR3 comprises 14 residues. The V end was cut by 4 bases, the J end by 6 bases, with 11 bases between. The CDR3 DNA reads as TGCGCCAGCAGCGAGAATGTGGGTAATTCACCCCTCCACTTT. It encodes CASSENVGNSPLHF.

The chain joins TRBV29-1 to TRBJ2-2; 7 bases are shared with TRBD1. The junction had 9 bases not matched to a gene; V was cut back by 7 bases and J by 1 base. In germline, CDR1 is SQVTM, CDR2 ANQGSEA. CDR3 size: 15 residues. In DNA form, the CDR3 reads TGCAGCGGCCTAAAGGCAGGGGGGAACACCGGGGAGCTGTTTTTT. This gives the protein CSGLKAGGNTGELFF.

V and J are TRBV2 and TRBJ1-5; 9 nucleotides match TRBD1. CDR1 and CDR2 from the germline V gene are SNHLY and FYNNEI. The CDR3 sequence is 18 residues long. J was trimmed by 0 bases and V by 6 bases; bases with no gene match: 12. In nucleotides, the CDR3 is TGTGCCAGCAGCGGGGGGGACAGGGTCTACTATAGCAATCAGCCCCAGCATTTT. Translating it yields CASSGGDRVYYSNQPQHF.

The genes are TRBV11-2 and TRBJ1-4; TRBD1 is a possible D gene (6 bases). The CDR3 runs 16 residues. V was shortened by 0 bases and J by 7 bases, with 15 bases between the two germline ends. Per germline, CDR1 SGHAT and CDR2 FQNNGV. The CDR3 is CASSLDQGLAGEKLFF. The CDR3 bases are TGTGCCAGCAGCTTAGATCAGGGGCTTGCCGGTGAAAAACTGTTTTTT.

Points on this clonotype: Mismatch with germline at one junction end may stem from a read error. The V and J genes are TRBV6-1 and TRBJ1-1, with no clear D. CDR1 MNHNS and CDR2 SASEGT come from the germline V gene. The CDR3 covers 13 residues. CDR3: CASRWAGNAEAFF. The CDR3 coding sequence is TGTGCCAGCAGGTGGGCGGGGAACGCTGAAGCTTTCTTT.

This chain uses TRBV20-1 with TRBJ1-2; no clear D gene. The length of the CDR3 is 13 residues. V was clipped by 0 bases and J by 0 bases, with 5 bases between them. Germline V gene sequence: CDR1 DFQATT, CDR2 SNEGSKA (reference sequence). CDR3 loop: CSARDQTNYGYTF. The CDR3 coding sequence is TGCAGTGCTAGAGATCAGACTAACTATGGCTACACCTTC.

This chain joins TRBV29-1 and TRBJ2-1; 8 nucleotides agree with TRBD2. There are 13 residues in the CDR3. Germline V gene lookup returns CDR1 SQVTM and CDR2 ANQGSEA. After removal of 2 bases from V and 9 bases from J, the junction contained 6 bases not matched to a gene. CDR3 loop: CSVESSGMSEQFF. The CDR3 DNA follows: TGCAGCGTTGAAAGTAGCGGGATGAGTGAGCAGTTCTTC.

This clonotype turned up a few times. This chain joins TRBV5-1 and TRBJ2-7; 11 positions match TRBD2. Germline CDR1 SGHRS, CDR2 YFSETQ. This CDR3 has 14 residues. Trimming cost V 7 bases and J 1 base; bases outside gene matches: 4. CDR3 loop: CASRTSGSSYEQYF. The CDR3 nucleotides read TGCGCCAGCCGGACTAGCGGGTCGTCCTACGAGCAGTACTTC.

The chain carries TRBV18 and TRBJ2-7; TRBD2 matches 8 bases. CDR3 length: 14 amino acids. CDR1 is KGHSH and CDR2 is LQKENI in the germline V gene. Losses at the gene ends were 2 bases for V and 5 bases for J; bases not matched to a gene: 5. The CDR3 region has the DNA TGTGCCAGCTCACCATCCAGCGGGAGCCACGAGCAGTACTTC. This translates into CASSPSSGSHEQYF.

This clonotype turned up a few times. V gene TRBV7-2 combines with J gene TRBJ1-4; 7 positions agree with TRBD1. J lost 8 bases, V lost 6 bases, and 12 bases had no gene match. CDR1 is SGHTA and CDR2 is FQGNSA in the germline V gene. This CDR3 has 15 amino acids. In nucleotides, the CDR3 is TGTGCCAGCAGACAAACCGGGACAGTGCTGGAAAAACTGTTTTTT. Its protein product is CASRQTGTVLEKLFF.

DNA of the CDR3: TGTGCCAGCAGAAGGCGGGGGGGCCGCAACAATGAGCAGTTCTTC. Protein sequence: CASRRRGGRNNEQFF. The chain is built from TRBV27 and TRBJ2-1, with 9 bases matching TRBD2. V was pared by 6 bases and J by 5 bases, with 8 bases of the junction left unmatched. CDR1 and CDR2 (germline): MNHEY, SMNVEV (reference sequence). The CDR3 length is 15 residues.

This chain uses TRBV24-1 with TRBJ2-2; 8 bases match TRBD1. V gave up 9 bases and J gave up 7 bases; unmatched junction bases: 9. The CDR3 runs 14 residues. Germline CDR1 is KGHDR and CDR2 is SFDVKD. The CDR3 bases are TGTGCCACCGCAGGGGGCCCTCATCTCGGGGAGCTGTTTTTT. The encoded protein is CATAGGPHLGELFF.

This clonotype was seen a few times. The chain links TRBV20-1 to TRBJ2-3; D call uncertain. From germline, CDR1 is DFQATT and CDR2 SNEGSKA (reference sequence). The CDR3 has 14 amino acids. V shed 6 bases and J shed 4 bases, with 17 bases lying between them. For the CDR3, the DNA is TGCAGTGCCCGTCGCGACGTTGTCCCAGATACGCAGTATTTT. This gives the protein CSARRDVVPDTQYF.

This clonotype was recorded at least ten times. The CDR3 is CASSLGGLWGYEQYF. Written as DNA, the CDR3 is TGTGCCAGCAGCTTAGGCGGGCTATGGGGCTACGAGCAGTACTTC. The rearrangement links TRBV11-2 to TRBJ2-7, with D tentatively TRBD2 (5 bases). CDR3 length: 15 residues. V was pared by 1 base and J by 3 bases, with 13 bases between. CDR1 SGHAT and CDR2 FQNNGV come from the germline V gene.